This T cell receptor beta chain was sequenced during a study of blood T cell repertoires in COVID-19. Overall study context: The origin of the acute and convalescent COVID-19 samples was the United States, Italy and Spain.

The V segment lost 5 bases and the J segment 4 bases; nucleotides outside the gene matches: 6. The CDR3 length is 15 residues. The germline V gene encodes CDR1 SGHNT and CDR2 YENEEA. With regard to this clone: This sample also contains other DNA sequences that code for the same CDR3.

How the authors handled the data: Nucleated cell counts were estimated from reference gene primer amplification. Assay used: immunoSEQ multiplex PCR; TCRdb lists only in-frame clones, some missing. The V and J calls and clone size were taken over from that table, and D and trimming were inferred from the DNA. The sample holds 75,000 to 95,000 clones; 80% to 90% are singletons and the top ten take 1.1%. The source of this sequence is a human donor in a cohort sampled during active COVID-19. The sequenced material came from peripheral blood. The chain uses TRBV11-3 and TRBJ2-1; TRBD2 aligns across 9 bases. CDR3 in amino acids: CASSLTSGSYNEQFF. The CDR3, as DNA: TGTGCCAGCAGCCTGACTAGCGGTTCGTACAATGAGCAGTTCTTC.